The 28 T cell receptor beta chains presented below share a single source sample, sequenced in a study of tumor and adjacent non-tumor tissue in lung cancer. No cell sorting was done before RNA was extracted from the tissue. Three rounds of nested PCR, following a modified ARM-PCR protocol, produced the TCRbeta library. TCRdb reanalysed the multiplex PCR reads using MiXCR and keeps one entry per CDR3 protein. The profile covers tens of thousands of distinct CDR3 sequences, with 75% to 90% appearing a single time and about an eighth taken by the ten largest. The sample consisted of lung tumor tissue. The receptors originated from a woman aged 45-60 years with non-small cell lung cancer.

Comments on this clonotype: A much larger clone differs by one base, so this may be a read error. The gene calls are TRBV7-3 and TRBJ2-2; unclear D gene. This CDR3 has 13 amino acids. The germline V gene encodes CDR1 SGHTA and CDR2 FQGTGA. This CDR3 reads CANSLSATGELFF. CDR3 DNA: TGTGCCAACAGCTTATCGGCCACCGGGGAGCTGTTTTTT.

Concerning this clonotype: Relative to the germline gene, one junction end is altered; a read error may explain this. The chain's CDR3 is CSAGDRRGLMITDTQYF. DNA of the CDR3: TGCAGTGCTGGAGATCGTAGGGGGCTGATGATCACAGATACGCAGTATTTT. The rearrangement joins TRBV20-1 to TRBJ2-3, with TRBD1 matching over 7 bases. From germline, CDR1 is DFQATT and CDR2 SNEGSKA (reference sequence). The CDR3 loop spans 17 amino acids.

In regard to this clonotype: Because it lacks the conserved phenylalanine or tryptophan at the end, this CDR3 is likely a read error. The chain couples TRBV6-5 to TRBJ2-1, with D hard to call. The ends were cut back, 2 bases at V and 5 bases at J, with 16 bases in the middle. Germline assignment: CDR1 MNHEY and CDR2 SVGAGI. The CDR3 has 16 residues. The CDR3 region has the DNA TGTGCCAGCAGTTACGCCCGACTGGCGAATAACAATGAGCAGTTCCTC. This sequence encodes CASSYARLANNNEQFL.

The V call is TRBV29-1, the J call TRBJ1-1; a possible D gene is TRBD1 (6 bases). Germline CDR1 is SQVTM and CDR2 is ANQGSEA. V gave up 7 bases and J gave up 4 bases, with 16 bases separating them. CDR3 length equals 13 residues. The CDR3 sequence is CSESTGIGTEAFF. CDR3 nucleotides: TGCAGCGAGAGCACAGGGATTGGCACTGAAGCTTTCTTT.

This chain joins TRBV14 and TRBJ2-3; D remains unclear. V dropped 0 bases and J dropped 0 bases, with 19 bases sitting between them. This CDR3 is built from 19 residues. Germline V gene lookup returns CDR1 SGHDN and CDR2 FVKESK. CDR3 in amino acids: CASSQDGRQTGASTDTQYF. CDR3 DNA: TGTGCCAGCAGCCAAGACGGGCGCCAAACGGGTGCTAGCACAGATACGCAGTATTTT.

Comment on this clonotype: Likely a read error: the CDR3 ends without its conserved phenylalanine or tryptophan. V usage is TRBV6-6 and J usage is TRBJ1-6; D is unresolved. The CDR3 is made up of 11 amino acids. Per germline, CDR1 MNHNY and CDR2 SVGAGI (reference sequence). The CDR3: CVSRDNSPLHI. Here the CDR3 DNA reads TGTGTCAGCCGAGATAATTCACCCCTCCACATT.

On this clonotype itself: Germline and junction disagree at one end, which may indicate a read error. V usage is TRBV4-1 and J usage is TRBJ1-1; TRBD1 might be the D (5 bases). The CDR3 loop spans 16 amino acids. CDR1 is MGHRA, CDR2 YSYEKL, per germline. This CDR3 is CASSQDRYRTNTEALF. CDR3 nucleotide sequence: TGCGCCAGCAGCCAAGATCGTTACAGGACGAACACTGAAGCGTTGTTT.

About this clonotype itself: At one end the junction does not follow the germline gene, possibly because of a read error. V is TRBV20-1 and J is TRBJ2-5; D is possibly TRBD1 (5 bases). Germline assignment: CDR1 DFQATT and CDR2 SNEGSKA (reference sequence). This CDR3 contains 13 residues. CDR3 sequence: CSDRQPLQETQYF. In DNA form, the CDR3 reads TGCAGTGATAGACAGCCTCTACAAGAGACTCAGTACTTC.

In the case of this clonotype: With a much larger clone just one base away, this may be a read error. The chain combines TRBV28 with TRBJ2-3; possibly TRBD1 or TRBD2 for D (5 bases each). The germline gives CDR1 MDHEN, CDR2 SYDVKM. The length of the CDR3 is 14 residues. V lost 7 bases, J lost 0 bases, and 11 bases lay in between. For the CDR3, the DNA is TGTGCCAGCACCGCAGGGAGCAGCACAGATACGCAGTATTTT. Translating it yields CASTAGSSTDTQYF. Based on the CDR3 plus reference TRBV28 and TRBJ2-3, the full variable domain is DVKVTQSSRYLVKRTGEKVFLECVQDMDHENMFWYRQDPGLGLRLIYFSYDVKMKEKGDIPEGYSVSREKKERFSLILESASTNQTSMYLCASTAGSSTDTQYFGPGTRLTVL.

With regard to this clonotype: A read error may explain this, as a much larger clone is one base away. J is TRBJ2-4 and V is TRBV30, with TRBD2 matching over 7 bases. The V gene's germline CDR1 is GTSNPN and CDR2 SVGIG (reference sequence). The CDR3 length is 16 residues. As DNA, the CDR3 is TGTGTCTGGATTCCAGTCGGGGGGATGGCCAAAAACATTCAGTACTTC. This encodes CVWIPVGGMAKNIQYF.

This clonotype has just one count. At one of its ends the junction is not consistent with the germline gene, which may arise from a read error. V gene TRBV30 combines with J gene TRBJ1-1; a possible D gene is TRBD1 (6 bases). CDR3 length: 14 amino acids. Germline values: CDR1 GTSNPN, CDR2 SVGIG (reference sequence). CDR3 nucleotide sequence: TGTGCCTGGAGATTAGGCAGGGGAAACGCTGATGCTTTCTTT. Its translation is CAWRLGRGNADAFF.

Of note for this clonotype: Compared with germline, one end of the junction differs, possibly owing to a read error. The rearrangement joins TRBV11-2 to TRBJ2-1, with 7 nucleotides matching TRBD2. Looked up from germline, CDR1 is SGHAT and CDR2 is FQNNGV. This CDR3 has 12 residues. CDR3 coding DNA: TGTACCAGCATGGGACTACCTGGCGACCAGTTCTTC. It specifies CTSMGLPGDQFF.

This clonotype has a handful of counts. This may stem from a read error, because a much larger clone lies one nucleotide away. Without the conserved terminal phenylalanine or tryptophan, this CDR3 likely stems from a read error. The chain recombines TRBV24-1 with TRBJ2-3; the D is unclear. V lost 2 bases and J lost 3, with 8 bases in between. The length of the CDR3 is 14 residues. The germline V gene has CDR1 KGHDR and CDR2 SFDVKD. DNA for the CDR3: TGTGCCACCAGTGATTGGCAGTCAACAGATACGCAGTATTTA. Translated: CATSDWQSTDTQYL.

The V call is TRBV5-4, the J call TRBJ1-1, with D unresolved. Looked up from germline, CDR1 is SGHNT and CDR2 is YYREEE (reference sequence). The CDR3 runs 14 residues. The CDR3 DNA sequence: TGTCTCAGCAGCGTTGGACGGGAGAACACTGAAGCTTTCTTT. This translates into CLSSVGRENTEAFF.

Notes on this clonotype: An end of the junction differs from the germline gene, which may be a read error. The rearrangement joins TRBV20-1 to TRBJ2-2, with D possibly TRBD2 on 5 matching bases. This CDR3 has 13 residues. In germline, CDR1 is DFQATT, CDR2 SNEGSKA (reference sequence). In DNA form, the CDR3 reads TGCAGTGCTAGAGTCCTCCTCGAGGAGGAGCTATTTTTT. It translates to CSARVLLEEELFF.

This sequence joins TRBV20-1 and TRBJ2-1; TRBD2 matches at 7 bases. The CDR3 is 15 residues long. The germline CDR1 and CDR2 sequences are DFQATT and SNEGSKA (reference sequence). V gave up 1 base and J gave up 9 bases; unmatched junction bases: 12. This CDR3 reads CSARAISGKWGEQFF. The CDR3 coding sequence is TGCAGTGCTAGAGCCATAAGCGGGAAATGGGGTGAGCAGTTCTTC.

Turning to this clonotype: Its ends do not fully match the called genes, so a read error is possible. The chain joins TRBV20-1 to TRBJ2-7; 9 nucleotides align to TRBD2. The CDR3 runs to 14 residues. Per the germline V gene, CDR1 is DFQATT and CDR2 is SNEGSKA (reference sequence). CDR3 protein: CSAPRLAEPYEKYF. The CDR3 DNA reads TGCAGTGCCCCCCGACTAGCGGAGCCCTACGAGAAGTATTTC.

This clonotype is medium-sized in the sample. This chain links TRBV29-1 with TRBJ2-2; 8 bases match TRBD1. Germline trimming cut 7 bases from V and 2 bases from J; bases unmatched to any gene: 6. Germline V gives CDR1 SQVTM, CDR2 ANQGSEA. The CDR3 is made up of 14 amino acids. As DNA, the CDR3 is TGCAGCGGACGGGACAGGACTAACACCGGGGAGCTGTTTTTT. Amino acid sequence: CSGRDRTNTGELFF.

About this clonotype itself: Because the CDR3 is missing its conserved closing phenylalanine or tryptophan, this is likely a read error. This chain's CDR3 is CASRSPYSGSGYNKQFL. CDR3 DNA: TGTGCCAGCAGATCCCCGTATAGCGGGAGCGGCTACAATAAGCAGTTCTTA. The chain recombines TRBV6-2 or TRBV6-3 with TRBJ2-1, with 9 bases that match TRBD2. This CDR3 has 17 amino acids. Germline values: CDR1 MNHEY, CDR2 SVGEGT.

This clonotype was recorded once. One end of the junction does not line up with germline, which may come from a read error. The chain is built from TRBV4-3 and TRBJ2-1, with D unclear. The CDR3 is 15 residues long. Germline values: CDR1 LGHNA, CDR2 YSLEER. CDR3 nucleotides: TGCGCCAGCAGCCAAGAGCTAGTCATCAACAGTGAGCAGTTATTC. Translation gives CASSQELVINSEQLF.

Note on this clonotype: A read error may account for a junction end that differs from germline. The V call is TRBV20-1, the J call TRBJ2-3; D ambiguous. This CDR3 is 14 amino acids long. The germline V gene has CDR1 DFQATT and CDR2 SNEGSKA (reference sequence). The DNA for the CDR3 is TGCAGTGCTACCAGACTCGGAGACACAGATACGCACTATTTT. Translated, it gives CSATRLGDTDTHYF.

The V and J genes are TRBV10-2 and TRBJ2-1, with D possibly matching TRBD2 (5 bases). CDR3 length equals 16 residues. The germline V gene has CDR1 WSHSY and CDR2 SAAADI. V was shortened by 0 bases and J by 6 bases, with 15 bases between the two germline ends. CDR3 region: CASSESVSGLGNEQFF. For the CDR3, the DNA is TGCGCCAGCAGTGAGTCGGTCTCGGGATTAGGCAATGAGCAGTTCTTC.

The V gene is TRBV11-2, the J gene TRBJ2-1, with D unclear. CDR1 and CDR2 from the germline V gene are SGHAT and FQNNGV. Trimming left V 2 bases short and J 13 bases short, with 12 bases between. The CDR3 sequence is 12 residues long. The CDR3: CASSLRVCDQFF. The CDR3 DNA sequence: TGTGCCAGCAGCTTAAGGGTATGTGATCAGTTCTTC.

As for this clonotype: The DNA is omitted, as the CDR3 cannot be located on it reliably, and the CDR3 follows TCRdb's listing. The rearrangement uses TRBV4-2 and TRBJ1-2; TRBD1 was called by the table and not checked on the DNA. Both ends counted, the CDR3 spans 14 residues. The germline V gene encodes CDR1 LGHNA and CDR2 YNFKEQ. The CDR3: CASGEDRGVYGCTF.

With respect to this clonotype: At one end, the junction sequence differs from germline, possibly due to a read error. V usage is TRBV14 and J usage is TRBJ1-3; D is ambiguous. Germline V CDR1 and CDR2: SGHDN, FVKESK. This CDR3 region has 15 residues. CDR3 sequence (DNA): TGTGCCAGCAGCCTTAAGCCGAACTCTGGAAACAGCATATATTTT. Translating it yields CASSLKPNSGNSIYF.

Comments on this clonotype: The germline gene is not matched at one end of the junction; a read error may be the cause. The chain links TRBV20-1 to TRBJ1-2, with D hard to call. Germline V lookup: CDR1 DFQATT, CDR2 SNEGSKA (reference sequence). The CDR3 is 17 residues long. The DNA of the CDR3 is TGTAGTGCTAGAGATCAGCAGCGCCGGAGGACTTTCTTTGGCTACACCTTC. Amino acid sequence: CSARDQQRRRTFFGYTF.

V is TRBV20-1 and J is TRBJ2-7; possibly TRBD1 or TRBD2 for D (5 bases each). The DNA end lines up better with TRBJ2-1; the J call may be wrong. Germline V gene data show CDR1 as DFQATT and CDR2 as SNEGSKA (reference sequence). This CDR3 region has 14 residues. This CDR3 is CSAKTRGAGYEQFF. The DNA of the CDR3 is TGCAGTGCTAAAACACGAGGGGCCGGGTACGAGCAGTTCTTC.

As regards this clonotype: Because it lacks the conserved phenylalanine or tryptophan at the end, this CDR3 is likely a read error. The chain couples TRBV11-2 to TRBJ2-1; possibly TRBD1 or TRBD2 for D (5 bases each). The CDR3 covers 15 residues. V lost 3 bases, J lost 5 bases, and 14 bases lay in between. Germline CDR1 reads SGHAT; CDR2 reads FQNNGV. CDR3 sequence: CASSFITGGDNEQFL. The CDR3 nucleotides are TGTGCCAGCAGCTTTATAACAGGAGGAGACAATGAGCAGTTCCTC.